The rows below give T cell receptor beta chains drawn from one sample of a study of naive and memory T cell subsets. TCRdb re-called the UMI-ligation and nested PCR reads with MiXCR, one entry per CDR3 protein. The table lists approximately 150,000 distinct CDR3 sequences, about 20% of them singletons. What was sequenced was naive CD8+ T cells from blood. The receptors come from a human donor in good health. Both conserved end residues are part of each CDR3. D genes are given only for firm matches. Rows may omit the clone size; those that give it use once, few, many or a size class.

.,TRBV6-5,.,12,TRBJ2-1,TGTGCCAGCAGTTACCGGGGGAATGAGCAGTTCTTC,CASSYRGNEQFF
.,TRBV27,.,13,TRBJ1-2,TGTGCCAGCAGTTTTACGCCGGACTATGGCTACACCTTC,CASSFTPDYGYTF
TRBD2,TRBV20-1,few,16,TRBJ2-1,TGCAGTGCACCCGGACTAGCGGGCTCCTCCTACAATGAGCAGTTCTTC,CSAPGLAGSSYNEQFF
.,TRBV18,.,12,TRBJ2-5,TGTGCCAGCTCACCACCAGGAGAGACCCAGTACTTC,CASSPPGETQYF
TRBD1,TRBV6-2/TRBV6-3,few,15,TRBJ1-5,TGTGCCAGCAGTCTGACAGGGGGAAGCAATCAGCCCCAGCATTTT,CASSLTGGSNQPQHF
TRBD1,TRBV29-1,few,13,TRBJ1-2,TGCAGCGCCGGACAGGGAGTATCCTATGGCTACACCTTC,CSAGQGVSYGYTF
TRBD2,TRBV15,few,13,TRBJ2-7,TGTGCCACCAGGTTCGCGGGGGACCACGAGCAGTACTTC,CATRFAGDHEQYF
.,TRBV28,.,15,TRBJ2-2,TGTGCCGGCAGTCAAAGACCGGATAGCACCGGGGAGCTGTTTTTT,CAGSQRPDSTGELFF
.,TRBV5-1,.,13,TRBJ1-1,TGCGCCAGCAGCTTGAGAGGGGGCACTGAAGCTTTCTTT,CASSLRGGTEAFF
.,TRBV24-1,.,14,TRBJ2-3,TGTGCCACCAGTGATCGAGGGGGAGGGGATACGCAGTATTTT,CATSDRGGGDTQYF
.,TRBV5-6,few,13,TRBJ2-1,TGTGCCAGCAGCCCCCCAGCCTACAATGAGCAGTTCTTC,CASSPPAYNEQFF
.,TRBV12-5,.,16,TRBJ1-6,TGTGCTAGTGGTTTGGTACAGAGCTCCTATAATTCACCCCTCCACTTT,CASGLVQSSYNSPLHF
TRBD1,TRBV7-2,few,13,TRBJ1-2,TGTGCCAGCAGCGCCGGGACAGCCTATGGCTACACCTTC,CASSAGTAYGYTF
TRBD2,TRBV6-6,few,15,TRBJ2-1,TGTGCCAGCAGTTCGACTAGCGGGGGCTACAATGAGCAGTTCTTC,CASSSTSGGYNEQFF
TRBD2,TRBV20-1,few,16,TRBJ2-1,TGCAGTGCCCGCTCTTTGCTAGCGGGAGTTTTTCATGAGCAGTTCTTC,CSARSLLAGVFHEQFF
.,TRBV28,.,12,TRBJ2-7,TGTGCCAGCAGTTCCCTAATGATGGGGCAGTACTTC,CASSSLMMGQYF
.,TRBV24-1,.,16,TRBJ2-1,TGTGCCACCAGTGACCCGAGGACCGGGAGCCGGAATGAGCAGTTCTTC,CATSDPRTGSRNEQFF
.,TRBV5-6,.,18,TRBJ2-1,TGTGCCAGCAGCTTGGCGATTTCGGGCGCTGGCTCCTACAATGAGCAGTTCTTC,CASSLAISGAGSYNEQFF
.,TRBV2,.,16,TRBJ2-2,TGTGCCAGCAGTGGGGACCGGGACTTAGATACCGGGGAGCTGTTTTTT,CASSGDRDLDTGELFF
TRBD2,TRBV27,.,16,TRBJ2-1,TGTGCCAGCAGTTCGTTAGCGGGAGGGTTTTACAATGAGCAGTTCTTC,CASSSLAGGFYNEQFF
TRBD1,TRBV14,.,18,TRBJ2-7,TGTGCCAGCAGCCAACACCGGGACAGGGGTGGGCCTTCTTACGAGCAGTACTTC,CASSQHRDRGGPSYEQYF
TRBD2,TRBV19,few,14,TRBJ2-7,TGTGCCAGTAGTATGTCGGGACTAACCTACGAGCAGTACTTC,CASSMSGLTYEQYF
.,TRBV4-3,.,17,TRBJ2-2,TGCGCCAGCAGCCAAGCCATACCAGGGGCTCGGTTCGGGGAGCTGTTTTTT,CASSQAIPGARFGELFF
TRBD2,TRBV28,.,15,TRBJ2-3,TGTGCCAGCAGTTTATCTAGCGGGGAGCTGGATACGCAGTATTTT,CASSLSSGELDTQYF
TRBD2,TRBV27,.,15,TRBJ2-7,TGTGCCAGCAGTTTATCAGGGGAGGGGACCTACGAGCAGTACTTC,CASSLSGEGTYEQYF
.,TRBV9,.,15,TRBJ2-1,TGTGCCAGCAGCGTAATGCCGTGGTCCTACAATGAGCAGTTCTTC,CASSVMPWSYNEQFF
.,TRBV6-5,.,11,TRBJ2-6,TGTGCCACCTCTGGGGCCAACGTCCTGACTTTC,CATSGANVLTF
.,TRBV2,few,11,TRBJ2-1,TGTGCCAGCAGTGACAACCGAGGGCAGTTCTTC,CASSDNRGQFF
TRBD2,TRBV7-2,few,16,TRBJ2-3,TGTGCCAGCAGCTTCGGTGCGGGAGGGCCATCAGATACGCAGTATTTT,CASSFGAGGPSDTQYF
TRBD1,TRBV7-8,few,15,TRBJ2-7,TGTGCCAGCAGCTTCGGGACAGGGCCCTCCTACGAGCAGTACTTC,CASSFGTGPSYEQYF
.,TRBV6-6,.,13,TRBJ2-1,TGTGCCAGCAGTTACGGGGAGTACAATGAGCAGTTCTTC,CASSYGEYNEQFF
TRBD1,TRBV7-2,.,14,TRBJ2-1,TGTGCCAGCAGCTTACCAGGGGGAAACAATGAGCAGTTCTTC,CASSLPGGNNEQFF
TRBD1,TRBV6-1,.,19,TRBJ1-5,TGTGCCAGCAGTGAAGGGGACAGGTTGAAACCTCCTAGCAATCAGCCCCAGCATTTT,CASSEGDRLKPPSNQPQHF
TRBD1,TRBV28,.,20,TRBJ1-1,TGTGCCAGCAGTTTAGCCCCGGGGACAGCTTCTCGGAGGGTGGTTCCCGGAGCTTTCTTT,CASSLAPGTASRRVVPGAFF
.,TRBV9,.,16,TRBJ2-1,TGTGCCAGCAGCGGGCGGTGGACAGATTTATCGAATGAGCAGTTCTTC,CASSGRWTDLSNEQFF